One and the same sample provided the 27 T cell receptor beta chains below, sequenced in a study of Graves' ophthalmopathy and Graves' hyperthyroidism. Beta-chain TCR CDR3 regions were amplified from RNA transcripts. In the first round, RT-PCR was carried out with HTBI primers, and a multiplex PCR formed the second round. Using its own MiXCR run on the multiplex PCR reads, TCRdb lists one record per CDR3 protein. Among hundreds of thousands of distinct CDR3 sequences, about 21% were seen once, and the ten largest hold approximately 3.2%. Sequenced: peripheral blood. The source is a young woman with stable Graves' hyperthyroidism.

In the case of this clonotype: A much larger clone is a single base away; this may be a read error. V gene TRBV20-1 combines with J gene TRBJ1-3; weak D call: TRBD1 (5 bases). The CDR3 contains 13 residues. Germline-derived CDR1 and CDR2 are DFQATT and SNEGSKA (reference sequence). Trimming pared 3 bases from V and 0 bases from J, leaving 6 bases between. The CDR3 here is CSARDNSGNTIYF. The DNA for the CDR3 is TGCAGTGCTAGGGACAACTCTGGAAACACCATATATTTT.

The sample holds many counts of this clonotype. The chain carries TRBV28 and TRBJ1-1; TRBD1 aligns across 10 bases. The germline gives CDR1 MDHEN, CDR2 SYDVKM. The CDR3 extends over 15 amino acids. V shed 4 bases, J shed 5 bases, and the junction held 7 bases outside the gene matches. The CDR3 nucleotides are TGTGCCAGCAGTTCACCAGGGACAGGGGAGACTGAAGCTTTCTTT. Residues: CASSSPGTGETEAFF.

The rearrangement joins TRBV12-3 or TRBV12-4 to TRBJ1-5, with D hard to call. V gave up 8 bases and J gave up 1 base, with 15 bases separating them. This CDR3 is 15 amino acids long. The CDR3 protein is CASLFQVGSNQPQHF. CDR3 DNA: TGTGCCAGCTTGTTCCAGGTGGGAAGCAATCAGCCCCAGCATTTT.

The genes are TRBV6-2 or TRBV6-3 and TRBJ1-3, with D possibly matching TRBD1 (5 bases). Germline CDR1 MNHEY, CDR2 SVGEGT. The CDR3 length is 18 residues. V lost 6 bases and J lost 0, with 21 bases in between. The CDR3: CASRAFRDPRSSGNTIYF. DNA of the CDR3: TGTGCCAGCAGGGCGTTCCGGGACCCTCGTAGCTCTGGAAACACCATATATTTT.

This clonotype was counted many times. The J gene is TRBJ2-5, the V gene TRBV18; D unclear. CDR3 size: 15 residues. V shed 2 bases and J shed 2 bases, with 12 bases lying between them. Germline V CDR1 and CDR2: KGHSH, LQKENI. CDR3 in DNA: TGTGCCAGCTCACCAGGAACCGAGGTTCAAGAGACCCAGTACTTC. Translated: CASSPGTEVQETQYF.

The chain has TRBV11-2 and TRBJ2-7; TRBD2 matches at 10 bases. CDR3 length equals 15 residues. With 2 bases clipped from V and 6 bases from J, the junction kept 7 bases outside the gene matches. Germline CDR1 and CDR2: SGHAT and FQNNGV. The CDR3 spells CASSLQAGGISEQYF. The DNA for the CDR3 is TGTGCCAGCAGCTTACAAGCGGGAGGGATCAGCGAGCAGTACTTC.

This clonotype was counted only a few times. The rearrangement uses TRBV14 and TRBJ2-2; unclear D gene. The length of the CDR3 is 15 residues. Germline V gene sequence: CDR1 SGHDN, CDR2 FVKESK. The V and J ends lost 5 bases and 3 bases respectively, with 13 bases between them. CDR3 bases: TGTGCCAGCAGCGCCTCTCGAGCTGACACCGGGGAGCTGTTTTTT. Translated: CASSASRADTGELFF. Full variable domain (outside the CDR3, taken from reference TRBV14 and TRBJ2-2): EAGVTQFPSHSVIEKGQTVTLRCDPISGHDNLYWYRRVMGKEIKFLLHFVKESKQDESGMPNNRFLAERTGGTYSTLKVQPAELEDSGVYFCASSASRADTGELFFGEGSRLTVL.

This chain uses TRBV3-1 with TRBJ2-4; weak D call: TRBD2 (5 bases). The ends were cut back, 2 bases at V and 0 bases at J, with 11 bases in the middle. This CDR3 contains 16 residues. Germline V gives CDR1 LGHDT, CDR2 YNNKEL (reference sequence). The CDR3 DNA sequence: TGTGCCAGCAGCCAAAGGAGCGGACTAGCCAAAAACATTCAGTACTTC. Protein sequence: CASSQRSGLAKNIQYF.

This clonotype was seen repeatedly, ten times or more. The DNA of the CDR3 is TGTGCCAGCAGTTTAGAATTGGGGGGACGGCAGCCCCAGCATTTT. Translation: CASSLELGGRQPQHF. The V and J genes are TRBV12-3 or TRBV12-4 and TRBJ1-5, with a tentative D call TRBD1 (5 bases). This CDR3 is built from 15 residues. With 1 base removed from V and 7 bases from J, the gap between germline ends came to 14 bases.

This clonotype has ten or more counts. The chain uses TRBV20-1 and TRBJ2-2; D unclear. The CDR3 has 10 residues. Germline CDR1 DFQATT, CDR2 SNEGSKA (reference sequence). V was shortened by 3 bases and J by 6 bases, with 2 bases between the two germline ends. This CDR3 reads CSARAGELFF. CDR3 nucleotides: TGCAGTGCTAGGGCCGGGGAGCTGTTTTTT.

The gene calls are TRBV20-1 and TRBJ2-5; 8 bases match TRBD2. Per the germline V gene, CDR1 is DFQATT and CDR2 is SNEGSKA (reference sequence). The CDR3 length is 15 residues. J gave up 4 bases and V 5 bases, and 12 bases lay outside the gene matches. CDR3 DNA: TGCAGTGCTTTACATGGCGGGAGGAGGGGAGAGACCCAGTACTTC. Residues: CSALHGGRRGETQYF.

This rearrangement joins TRBV5-4 to TRBJ2-2, with 10 bases aligning to TRBD2. In germline, CDR1 is SGHNT, CDR2 YYREEE (reference sequence). This CDR3 is 19 amino acids long. Trimming removed 3 bases from V and 5 bases from J; junction bases left unmatched: 16. The CDR3 DNA reads as TGTGCCAGCAGCTCCAACCTGTTTCTAGCGGGAGAGTGGACCGGGGAGCTGTTTTTT. Translated, it gives CASSSNLFLAGEWTGELFF.

This clonotype was counted ten times or more. V gene TRBV20-1 combines with J gene TRBJ2-4; weak D call: TRBD2 (5 bases). Germline V gene data show CDR1 as DFQATT and CDR2 as SNEGSKA (reference sequence). The CDR3 extends over 12 amino acids. Trimming left V 6 bases short and J 14 bases short, with 20 bases between. The CDR3 DNA is TGCAGTGCCAAAACGGGGTCCGTAATTAAGTACTTC. Protein product: CSAKTGSVIKYF.

This clonotype was seen ten or more times. This chain uses TRBV20-1 with TRBJ1-1, with D possibly matching TRBD1 (6 bases). The V end was cut by 3 bases, the J end by 5 bases, with 13 bases between. Germline V lookup: CDR1 DFQATT, CDR2 SNEGSKA (reference sequence). CDR3 length equals 13 residues. The CDR3 here is CSARPRRGTEAFF. For the CDR3, the DNA is TGCAGTGCTAGGCCCAGGAGGGGGACTGAAGCTTTCTTT.

This clonotype was counted at least ten times. The chain uses TRBV20-1 and TRBJ2-7; D is undetermined. Germline loops: CDR1 DFQATT, CDR2 SNEGSKA (reference sequence). The CDR3 extends over 14 amino acids. Trimming left V 1 base short and J 2 bases short, with 12 bases between. In nucleotides, the CDR3 is TGCAGTGCTAGAGGCCGGTATCGCACCTACGAGCAGTACTTC. This sequence encodes CSARGRYRTYEQYF.

V is TRBV27 and J is TRBJ2-5; the D call may be TRBD1 or TRBD2 (5 bases each). Trimming took 3 bases from V and 6 from J, leaving 14 bases between them. The germline V gene encodes CDR1 MNHEY and CDR2 SMNVEV (reference sequence). The CDR3 contains 14 residues. The CDR3 bases are TGTGCCAGCAGTTTGTGGGGGACCCTCAAGACCCAGTACTTC. This codes for CASSLWGTLKTQYF.

This clonotype has a single count. The chain carries TRBV12-3 or TRBV12-4 and TRBJ2-7; no definite D call. This CDR3 region has 12 residues. Trimming removed 5 bases from V and 9 bases from J, with 14 bases in between. The CDR3 is CASSPIPSRQYF. As DNA, the CDR3 is TGTGCCAGCAGTCCAATTCCCTCCAGGCAGTACTTC.

This clonotype appeared a few times. This chain uses TRBV18 with TRBJ2-7; D not resolved. This CDR3 has 14 residues. Trimming removed 2 bases from V and 4 bases from J, with 12 bases in between. The germline CDR1 and CDR2 sequences are KGHSH and LQKENI. The DNA of the CDR3 is TGTGCCAGCTCACCATTTATTCCCCCTTACGAGCAGTACTTC. Protein: CASSPFIPPYEQYF. Supplemented by reference TRBV18 and TRBJ2-7, the full variable domain reads NAGVMQNPRHLVRRRGQEARLRCSPMKGHSHVYWYRQLPEEGLKFMVYLQKENIIDESGMPKERFSAEFPKEGPSILRIQQVVRGDSAAYFCASSPFIPPYEQYFGPGTRLTVT.

This chain links TRBV12-3 or TRBV12-4 with TRBJ1-2, with no clear D. The length of the CDR3 is 12 residues. V dropped 10 bases and J dropped 3 bases, with 12 bases sitting between them. Written as DNA, the CDR3 is TGTGCCATCTCGGACCACTACTATGGCTACACCTTC. This encodes CAISDHYYGYTF.

The sample holds many counts of this clonotype. This chain connects TRBV7-3 to TRBJ2-5, with no clear D. Germline CDR1 SGHTA, CDR2 FQGTGA. V was shortened by 2 bases and J by 5 bases, with 9 bases between the two germline ends. The CDR3 spans 13 residues. In nucleotides, the CDR3 is TGTGCCAGCAGCTTAGAGCGTGGGGAGACCCAGTACTTC. Protein sequence: CASSLERGETQYF. The complete variable domain, with remaining parts taken from reference TRBV7-3 and TRBJ2-5, reads GAGVSQTPSNKVTEKGKYVELRCDPISGHTALYWYRQSLGQGPEFLIYFQGTGAADDSGLPNDRFFAVRPEGSVSTLKIQRTERGDSAVYLCASSLERGETQYFGPGTRLLVL.

As to this clonotype: A much larger clone sits a single nucleotide away, making a read error possible. CDR3 sequence reads: CASSANRDSYEQYF. CDR3 nucleotides: TGTGCCAGCAGTGCAAACAGGGATTCCTACGAGCAGTACTTC. The chain couples TRBV24-1 to TRBJ2-7, with D possibly TRBD1 on 6 matching bases. The CDR3 totals 14 residues. Germline V lookup: CDR1 KGHDR, CDR2 SFDVKD.

This clonotype was detected ten times or more. The chain links TRBV6-2 or TRBV6-3 to TRBJ2-7; perhaps TRBD1 as D (6 bases). V lost 3 bases, J lost 3 bases, and 9 bases lay in between. The CDR3 has 13 amino acids. The V gene's germline CDR1 is MNHEY and CDR2 SVGEGT. Here the CDR3 reads CASSYMDSYEQYF. CDR3 sequence (DNA): TGTGCCAGCAGTTATATGGACAGCTACGAGCAGTACTTC.

This clonotype was seen at least ten times. This chain uses TRBV11-2 with TRBJ2-7; perhaps TRBD2 as D (7 bases). V was shortened by 1 base and J by 11 bases, with 15 bases between the two germline ends. The CDR3 runs 13 residues. CDR1 and CDR2 from the germline V gene are SGHAT and FQNNGV. The CDR3 reads CASSLARIGGEYF. The CDR3 bases are TGTGCCAGCAGCTTAGCGAGGATAGGGGGGGAGTACTTC.

A few counts support this clonotype. The chain is built from TRBV28 and TRBJ1-2, with 9 bases that match TRBD1. The CDR3 consists of 13 residues. The ends lost 7 bases at V and 4 bases at J; junction bases unmatched: 4. Per the germline V gene, CDR1 is MDHEN and CDR2 is SYDVKM. This chain's CDR3 is CASTSGQGYGYTF. The CDR3 DNA follows: TGTGCCAGCACCTCGGGACAGGGCTATGGCTACACCTTC.

The chain is built from TRBV19 and TRBJ1-5; 7 positions match TRBD1. V was pared by 5 bases and J by 6 bases, with 10 bases of the junction left unmatched. The CDR3 runs 15 residues. Per germline, CDR1 LNHDA and CDR2 SQIVND (reference sequence). CDR3 sequence (DNA): TGTGCCAGTAGTGCCCTCCAGGGGGAGGTTCAGCCCCAGCATTTT. Its protein is CASSALQGEVQPQHF.

This clonotype was recorded only once. The rearrangement links TRBV6-1 to TRBJ2-2, with D perhaps TRBD1 or TRBD2 (5 bases each). Germline V gives CDR1 MNHNS, CDR2 SASEGT. This CDR3 comprises 14 residues. Trimming took off 8 bases at V and 8 bases at J, with 18 bases between the two ends. The CDR3 loop reads CASPLAGSVGELFF. The CDR3 DNA follows: TGTGCCAGCCCCTTGGCAGGGAGCGTTGGGGAGCTGTTTTTT.

This clonotype was seen many times. The chain is built from TRBV20-1 and TRBJ2-5, with 9 bases lining up with TRBD2. Per the germline V gene, CDR1 is DFQATT and CDR2 is SNEGSKA (reference sequence). V dropped 3 bases and J dropped 5; count of bases not matched to a gene: 4. The CDR3 length is 13 residues. The CDR3 nucleotides are TGCAGTGCTAGGCTAGCGGGATATGAGACCCAGTACTTC. Protein product: CSARLAGYETQYF.